This TCR beta chain is from a study of Graves' ophthalmopathy and Graves' hyperthyroidism. A follow-up of 18 months without ophthalmopathy meant that hyperthyroidism was stable. Eligible hyperthyroidism cases comprised new diagnoses of under 2 months' duration in individuals aged 18 to 65. As the template, RNA transcripts were used to amplify TCR beta CDR3 regions. RT-PCR with HTBI primers came first, then second-round multiplex PCR. TCRdb recomputed calls from the multiplex PCR reads with MiXCR, one row per CDR3 protein. The table records hundreds of thousands of distinct CDR3 sequences, around a fifth of them present only once. The CDR3 loop spans 14 amino acids. In germline, CDR1 is SGHRS, CDR2 YFSETQ. V lost 0 bases, J lost 3 bases, and 7 bases lay in between.

J is TRBJ1-5 and V is TRBV5-1; D gene uncertain. The sample consisted of peripheral blood. The receptor's source is a young woman with stable Graves' hyperthyroidism. Some clones in this sample may be carry-over from other donors' samples. Here the CDR3 reads CASSLVPDNQPQHF. CDR3 nucleotide sequence: TGCGCCAGCAGCTTGGTCCCGGACAATCAGCCCCAGCATTTT. Based on the CDR3 plus reference TRBV5-1 and TRBJ1-5, the full variable domain is KAGVTQTPRYLIKTRGQQVTLSCSPISGHRSVSWYQQTPGQGLQFLFEYFSETQRNKGNFPGRFSGRQFSNSRSEMNVSTLELGDSALYLCASSLVPDNQPQHFGDGTRLSIL.